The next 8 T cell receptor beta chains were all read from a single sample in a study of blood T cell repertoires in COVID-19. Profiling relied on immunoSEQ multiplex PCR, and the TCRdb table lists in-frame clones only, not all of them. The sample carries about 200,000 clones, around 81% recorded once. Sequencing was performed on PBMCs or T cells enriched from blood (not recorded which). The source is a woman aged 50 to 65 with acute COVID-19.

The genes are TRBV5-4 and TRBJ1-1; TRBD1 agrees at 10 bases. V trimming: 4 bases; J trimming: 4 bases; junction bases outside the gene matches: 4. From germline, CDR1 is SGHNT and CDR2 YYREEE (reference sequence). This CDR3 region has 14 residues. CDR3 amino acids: CASSPDRGSTEAFF. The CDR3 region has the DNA TGTGCCAGCAGCCCGGACAGGGGGTCCACTGAAGCTTTCTTT.

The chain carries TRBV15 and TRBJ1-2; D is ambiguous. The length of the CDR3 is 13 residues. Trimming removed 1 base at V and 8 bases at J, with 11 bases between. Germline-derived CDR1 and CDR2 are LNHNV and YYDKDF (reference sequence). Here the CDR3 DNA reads TGTGCCACCAGCAGAGCCGGCGGGGAGGGCTACACCTTC. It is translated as CATSRAGGEGYTF.

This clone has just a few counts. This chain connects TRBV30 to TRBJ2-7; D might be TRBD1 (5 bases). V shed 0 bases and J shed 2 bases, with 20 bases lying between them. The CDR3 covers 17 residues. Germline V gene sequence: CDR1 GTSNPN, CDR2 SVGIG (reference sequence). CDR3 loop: CAWSVGFPGPPPYEQYF. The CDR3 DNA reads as TGTGCCTGGAGTGTCGGCTTTCCAGGGCCCCCACCCTACGAGCAGTACTTC.

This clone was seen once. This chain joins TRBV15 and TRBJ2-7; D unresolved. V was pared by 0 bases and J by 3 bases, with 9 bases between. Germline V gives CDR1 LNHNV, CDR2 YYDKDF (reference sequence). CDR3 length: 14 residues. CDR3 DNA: TGTGCCACCAGCAGAGACAGGCACAGCTACGAGCAGTACTTC. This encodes CATSRDRHSYEQYF.

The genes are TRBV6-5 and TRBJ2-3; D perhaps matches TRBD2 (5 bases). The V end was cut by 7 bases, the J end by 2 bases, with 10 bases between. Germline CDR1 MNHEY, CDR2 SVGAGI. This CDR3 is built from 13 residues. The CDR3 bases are TGTGCCAGCACCTCGAGGGACACAGATACGCAGTATTTT. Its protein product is CASTSRDTDTQYF.

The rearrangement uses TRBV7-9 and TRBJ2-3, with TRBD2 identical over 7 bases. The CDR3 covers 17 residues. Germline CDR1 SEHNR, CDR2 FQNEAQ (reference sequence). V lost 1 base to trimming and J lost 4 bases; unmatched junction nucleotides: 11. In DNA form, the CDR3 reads TGTGCCAGCAGCTTAGGGGGAGGGCGGGCACCCCCAGATACGCAGTATTTT. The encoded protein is CASSLGGGRAPPDTQYF.

CDR3 residues: CASTYRTGRMNTEAFF. DNA of the CDR3: TGTGCCAGCACCTATAGGACAGGGCGAATGAACACTGAAGCTTTCTTT. The chain couples TRBV11-1 to TRBJ1-1; TRBD1 matches 8 bases. J lost 0 bases, V lost 7 bases, and 10 bases had no gene match. The length of the CDR3 is 16 residues. Looked up from germline, CDR1 is SGHAT and CDR2 is FQDESV (reference sequence).

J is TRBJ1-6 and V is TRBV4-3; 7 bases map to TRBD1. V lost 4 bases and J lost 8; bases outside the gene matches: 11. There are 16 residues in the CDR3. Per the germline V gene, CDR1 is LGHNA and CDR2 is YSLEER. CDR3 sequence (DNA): TGCGCCAGCAGCCCAGGGAGTCGGGACAGAGATTCACCCCTCCACTTT. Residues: CASSPGSRDRDSPLHF.